The rows below give T cell receptor beta chains drawn from one sample of a study of cytomegalovirus exposure and HLA in healthy donors. Assay used: immunoSEQ multiplex PCR; TCRdb lists only in-frame clones, some missing. Its listing shows approximately 100,000 clones. The sample consisted of PBMCs. Receptors were obtained from a man aged 40-55 years in good health and CMV-seronegative. The CDR3 runs from the conserved cysteine through the conserved F or W. D genes are given only for firm matches.

V gene: TRBV4-1
D gene: TRBD1
J gene: TRBJ1-5
CDR3 protein: CASSQEFGQGFSSNQPQHF
CDR3 DNA: TGCGCCAGCAGCCAAGAATTTGGACAGGGGTTTTCTAGCAATCAGCCCCAGCATTTT

V gene: TRBV11-3
D gene: TRBD1
J gene: TRBJ2-7
CDR3 protein: CASSTGQGIGEQYF
CDR3 DNA: TGTGCCAGCAGCACGGGACAGGGTATAGGCGAGCAGTACTTC

V gene: TRBV12-5
D gene: TRBD1
J gene: TRBJ1-5
CDR3 protein: CASGRDSGQPQHF
CDR3 DNA: TGTGCTAGTGGCCGGGACAGTGGCCAGCCCCAGCATTTT

V gene: TRBV29-1
D gene: TRBD1
J gene: TRBJ1-2
CDR3 protein: CSVGQGISYGYTF
CDR3 DNA: TGCAGCGTGGGACAGGGGATTTCCTATGGCTACACCTTC

V gene: TRBV19
D gene: NA
J gene: TRBJ2-3
CDR3 protein: CASSRDRTSTDTQYF
CDR3 DNA: TGTGCCAGTAGTAGAGACAGGACTAGCACAGATACGCAGTATTTT

V gene: TRBV4-1
D gene: TRBD1
J gene: TRBJ1-2
CDR3 protein: CASSQVPGTGSIKGGYTF
CDR3 DNA: TGCGCCAGCAGCCAAGTGCCCGGGACAGGGAGTATCAAGGGTGGCTACACCTTC

V gene: TRBV6-5
D gene: NA
J gene: TRBJ1-2
CDR3 protein: CASSESNIGAGYTF
CDR3 DNA: TGTGCCAGCAGTGAATCGAACATAGGGGCAGGCTACACCTTC

V gene: TRBV30
D gene: NA
J gene: TRBJ1-2
CDR3 protein: CAWATGSLGYGYTF
CDR3 DNA: TGTGCCTGGGCTACAGGTTCCCTGGGCTATGGCTACACCTTC

V gene: TRBV18
D gene: TRBD1
J gene: TRBJ2-7
CDR3 protein: CASSATGGKYEQYF
CDR3 DNA: TGTGCCAGCTCAGCTACAGGGGGCAAGTACGAGCAGTACTTC

V gene: TRBV7-8
D gene: NA
J gene: TRBJ1-1
CDR3 protein: CASSPRRGGEAFF
CDR3 DNA: TGTGCCAGCAGCCCTCGTAGGGGGGGGGAAGCTTTCTTT

V gene: TRBV6-1
D gene: NA
J gene: TRBJ2-3
CDR3 protein: CASRPLRDTQYF
CDR3 DNA: TGTGCCAGCAGACCTCTACGGGATACGCAGTATTTT

V gene: TRBV18
D gene: NA
J gene: TRBJ2-5
CDR3 protein: CASSPRRGDQETQYF
CDR3 DNA: TGTGCCAGCTCACCACGAAGGGGCGACCAAGAGACCCAGTACTTC

V gene: TRBV27
D gene: NA
J gene: TRBJ2-5
CDR3 protein: CASSRVGAQETQYF
CDR3 DNA: TGTGCCAGCAGTAGGGTTGGGGCGCAAGAGACCCAGTACTTC